This TCR beta chain is drawn from a study of cytomegalovirus exposure and HLA in healthy donors. Points from the study as a whole: CMV serostatus was the sole immune exposure data available.

As to this clone: The antigen is undetermined.

This PCR relied on a set of 60 Vbeta primers and 13 Jbeta primers. Using immunoSEQ multiplex PCR, the repertoire was profiled, and TCRdb retains in-frame clones only, with some absent. Among about 150,000 clones, roughly 72% were seen once, and the ten largest hold approximately 2.1%. CDR3 length: 16 residues. Trimming cost V 0 bases and J 0 bases, with 9 bases left between them. Germline CDR1 SGHAT, CDR2 FQNNGV. The source of this sequence is a man aged 25-45 years in good health and CMV-seronegative. The chain employs TRBV11-2 and TRBJ1-3; no definite D call. Sequenced sample: PBMCs. CDR3 sequence: CASSLDQAPSGNTIYF. CDR3 DNA sequence: TGTGCCAGCAGCTTAGATCAGGCCCCCTCTGGAAACACCATATATTTT.